Each of the 11 T cell receptor beta chains below was sequenced from the same sample in a study of cytomegalovirus exposure and HLA in healthy donors. PCR involved 60 Vbeta and 13 Jbeta primers. Repertoires were generated with immunoSEQ multiplex PCR, while TCRdb's copy carries only in-frame clones and drops some. The sample lists about 150,000 clones; about four fifths were seen once. The sequencing sample was made of PBMCs. Every receptor here comes from a woman in her thirties or forties in good health and CMV-seropositive.

The V gene is TRBV19, the J gene TRBJ1-2, with D uncertain. Looked up from germline, CDR1 is LNHDA and CDR2 is SQIVND (reference sequence). This CDR3 comprises 14 residues. The V and J ends lost 3 bases and 3 bases respectively, with 11 bases between them. CDR3 coding DNA: TGTGCCAGTAGTATCGGGAACAGTGACTATGGCTACACCTTC. This sequence encodes CASSIGNSDYGYTF.

V usage is TRBV2 and J usage is TRBJ1-1; TRBD1 aligns across 10 bases. V was clipped by 5 bases and J by 6 bases; unmatched bases: 6. The CDR3 spans 14 residues. The germline CDR1 and CDR2 sequences are SNHLY and FYNNEI. The CDR3 spells CASSSDRGLPEAFF. The CDR3 DNA follows: TGTGCCAGCAGTTCCGACAGGGGGCTGCCTGAAGCTTTCTTT.

Regarding this clone: Germline and junction disagree at one end, which may indicate a read error. The rearrangement links TRBV6-5 to TRBJ1-1, with D tentatively TRBD1 (6 bases). Germline loops: CDR1 MNHEY, CDR2 SVGAGI. CDR3 size: 11 residues. DNA of the CDR3: TGTGCCAGCAGTGAAGACAGGATTGGAGTCTTT. This translates into CASSEDRIGVF.

The rearrangement links TRBV7-3 to TRBJ2-1; perhaps TRBD2 as D (6 bases). Trimming shortened V by 5 bases and J by 3 bases, and 14 bases separated the two germline ends. Germline V gives CDR1 SGHTA, CDR2 FQGTGA. The CDR3 is 15 residues long. The CDR3 nucleotides read TGTGCCAGCAGCGCGACTAGTGGGGTCTACAATGAGCAGTTCTTC. It encodes CASSATSGVYNEQFF.

About this clone itself: One end of the junction varies from germline; a read error may be responsible. The genes are TRBV15 and TRBJ1-2; 7 bases fit TRBD1. From germline, CDR1 is LNHNV and CDR2 YYDKDF (reference sequence). The CDR3 covers 15 residues. CDR3 sequence reads: CATSRDYRGIYGYAF. CDR3 sequence (DNA): TGTGCCACCAGCAGAGATTACAGGGGAATCTATGGCTACGCCTTC.

V is TRBV30 and J is TRBJ2-4, with 8 bases lining up with TRBD1. The CDR3 is made up of 20 amino acids. Germline assignment: CDR1 GTSNPN and CDR2 SVGIG (reference sequence). J was trimmed by 0 bases and V by 2 bases; bases with no gene match: 18. Here the CDR3 reads CAWSTRTGSSTNLAKNIQYF. The CDR3 region has the DNA TGTGCCTGGAGTACCCGGACAGGGTCCTCTACCAACCTAGCCAAAAACATTCAGTACTTC.

The chain employs TRBV7-9 and TRBJ2-3; 13 bases map to TRBD2. Germline CDR1 reads SEHNR; CDR2 reads FQNEAQ (reference sequence). Germline trimming cut 7 bases from V and 6 bases from J; bases unmatched to any gene: 10. CDR3 length: 16 residues. The chain's CDR3 is CASTRIVTSGGDTQYF. The CDR3 DNA reads as TGTGCCAGCACCAGAATCGTGACTAGCGGGGGGGATACGCAGTATTTT.

The chain links TRBV4-1 to TRBJ1-2; 10 bases fit TRBD1. CDR1 and CDR2 from the germline V gene are MGHRA and YSYEKL. J was trimmed by 4 bases and V by 0 bases; bases with no gene match: 8. The CDR3 extends over 17 amino acids. Here the CDR3 reads CASSQDTTGGFLYGYTF. CDR3 in DNA: TGCGCCAGCAGCCAAGATACGACAGGGGGCTTCCTCTATGGCTACACCTTC.

V and J are TRBV28 and TRBJ2-1; D possibly corresponds to TRBD2 (6 bases). V was trimmed by 3 bases and J by 15 bases, leaving 15 bases between them. From germline, CDR1 is MDHEN and CDR2 SYDVKM. This CDR3 region has 12 residues. The CDR3 nucleotides are TGTGCCAGCAGTTTTATGAGGCAGGGAGGGTTCTTC. Translating gives CASSFMRQGGFF.

The J gene is TRBJ2-2, the V gene TRBV9, with 12 bases lining up with TRBD2. With V trimmed by 4 bases and J by 4 bases, 8 bases remained unmatched. The CDR3 is 17 amino acids. CDR1 is SGDLS and CDR2 is YYNGEE in the germline V gene. CDR3 coding DNA: TGTGCCAGCAGCCGAAGACTAGCGGGAGCGGGCACCGGGGAGCTGTTTTTT. Amino acids: CASSRRLAGAGTGELFF.

The chain joins TRBV7-9 to TRBJ1-4; maybe TRBD1 (6 bases). Trimming removed 1 base at V and 6 bases at J, with 9 bases between. The CDR3 spans 14 residues. Germline V gene lookup returns CDR1 SEHNR and CDR2 FQNEAQ (reference sequence). The CDR3 DNA is TGTGCCAGCAGCTTAGGAGGGGGTTATGAAAAACTGTTTTTT. Translating it yields CASSLGGGYEKLFF. The full variable domain, completed using reference TRBV7-9 and TRBJ1-4, is DTGVSQNPRHKITKRGQNVTFRCDPISEHNRLYWYRQTLGQGPEFLTYFQNEAQLEKSRLLSDRFSAERPKGSFSTLEIQRTEQGDSAMYLCASSLGGGYEKLFFGSGTQLSVL.